This T cell receptor (beta chain) appears in the sequencing data of a study of blood T cell repertoires in COVID-19. For the study at large: Both acute and convalescent COVID-19 samples were obtained from the United States, Italy and Spain. T cells, B-cell-depleted T cells, or PBMCs provided the cDNA or gDNA that served as material.

Trimming stripped 5 bases from V and 0 bases from J, with 11 bases between. The CDR3 spans 14 residues. In germline, CDR1 is MNHEY, CDR2 SVGAGI. In the original workflow: From reference gene primer amplification, estimates of nucleated cell counts were derived. TCRdb's copy holds only in-frame clones and misses some; the assay was immunoSEQ multiplex PCR. The D gene and trimming were derived from the DNA, and the V and J assignments and clone size from that table. Here the sample spans 55,000 to 85,000 clones, roughly four fifths being singletons. The receptor was isolated from a woman aged 70-85 years with acute or convalescent COVID-19. This chain uses TRBV6-5 with TRBJ2-7, with D possibly TRBD1 on 6 matching bases. The sequencing sample was made of peripheral blood. CDR3 sequence reads: CASSRTESSYEQYF. CDR3 sequence (DNA): TGTGCCAGCAGTCGGACAGAGAGCTCCTACGAGCAGTACTTC.